Below are 21 T cell receptor beta chains sequenced from a single sample in a study of response to subunit inactivated influenza vaccine. TCRdb re-called the RT-PCR reads with MiXCR, one entry per CDR3 protein. The table has about 800,000 distinct CDR3 sequences, approximately 22% seen once. The specimen comprised PBMCs from blood, sampled 4 to 6 days after vaccination. The receptors here all came from a man aged 50-59 years who received an inactivated influenza vaccine.

This clonotype has a handful of counts. The rearrangement joins TRBV28 to TRBJ1-4; a possible D gene is TRBD1 (6 bases). Germline CDR1 MDHEN, CDR2 SYDVKM. CDR3 length: 17 amino acids. The V and J ends lost 3 bases and 8 bases respectively, with 22 bases between them. This CDR3 is CASSLGGQQIMGEKLFF. For the CDR3, the DNA is TGTGCCAGCAGTTTGGGGGGACAACAGATAATGGGGGAAAAACTGTTTTTT.

The chain recombines TRBV15 with TRBJ2-2, with 8 bases that match TRBD1. Germline V gene data show CDR1 as LNHNV and CDR2 as YYDKDF (reference sequence). The junction had 6 bases not matched to a gene; V was cut back by 5 bases and J by 1 base. This CDR3 contains 16 residues. In DNA, the CDR3 is TGTGCCACCAGCCTCCGGACAGGGTGGAACACCGGGGAGCTGTTTTTT. Residues: CATSLRTGWNTGELFF.

This clonotype was detected ten times or more. The chain links TRBV20-1 to TRBJ2-2; D is perhaps TRBD1 or TRBD2 (5 bases each). V was cut by 6 bases and J by 2 bases, with 13 bases left in between. This CDR3 has 14 residues. Germline V CDR1 and CDR2: DFQATT, SNEGSKA (reference sequence). CDR3 residues: CSAGPGPNTGELFF. As DNA, the CDR3 is TGCAGTGCGGGTCCGGGACCTAACACCGGGGAGCTGTTTTTT.

This clonotype was recorded a few times. V usage is TRBV20-1 and J usage is TRBJ2-1; D is undetermined. The germline CDR1 and CDR2 sequences are DFQATT and SNEGSKA (reference sequence). Trimming took 5 bases from V and 1 from J, leaving 15 bases between them. The CDR3 is 15 amino acids. In DNA, the CDR3 is TGCAGTGCTCCCGGCAGGCCGATGTCCTACAATGAGCAGTTCTTC. Protein: CSAPGRPMSYNEQFF.

V gene TRBV4-1 combines with J gene TRBJ2-7; D is undetermined. Germline V lookup: CDR1 MGHRA, CDR2 YSYEKL. The V gene lost 3 bases and the J gene lost 1 base, with 13 bases spanning the gap. This CDR3 region has 15 residues. CDR3 in amino acids: CASSHGSAKSYEQYF. The CDR3 DNA sequence: TGCGCCAGCAGCCACGGGTCAGCCAAATCCTACGAGCAGTACTTC.

This clonotype has just a few counts. The chain uses TRBV4-1 and TRBJ2-6; possible D gene TRBD1, 5 bases. Per germline, CDR1 MGHRA and CDR2 YSYEKL. The CDR3 spans 17 residues. Between the trimmed V and J ends, which lost 0 bases and 0 bases, there was a span of 9 bases. For the CDR3, the DNA is TGCGCCAGCAGCCAAGATGCAGGGTACTCTGGGGCCAACGTCCTGACTTTC. Encoded protein: CASSQDAGYSGANVLTF.

CDR3 region: CASILAGVQETQYF. DNA for the CDR3: TGTGCCAGCATTCTAGCGGGGGTCCAAGAGACCCAGTACTTC. The chain recombines TRBV28 with TRBJ2-5, with 10 bases aligning to TRBD2. The V gene end was trimmed by 7 bases and the J gene end by 1 base; junction bases not matched to a gene: 3. CDR3 size: 14 residues. The germline CDR1 and CDR2 sequences are MDHEN and SYDVKM.

The rearrangement uses TRBV27 and TRBJ2-3; 7 nucleotides match TRBD1. The CDR3 has 17 residues. Germline V CDR1 and CDR2: MNHEY, SMNVEV (reference sequence). Trimming cost V 6 bases and J 4 bases; bases outside gene matches: 16. CDR3 sequence (DNA): TGTGCCAGCAGAAGCCTCCTCCCTCGGGACAGCTCAGATACGCAGTATTTT. Translating it yields CASRSLLPRDSSDTQYF.

This sequence joins TRBV29-1 and TRBJ2-1; no definite D call. The germline V and J ends were trimmed by 7 bases and 7 bases, with 17 bases remaining between them. CDR3 length equals 13 residues. Per germline, CDR1 SQVTM and CDR2 ANQGSEA. CDR3 nucleotide sequence: TGCAGCGCCGCAAGGACGATCATTAATGAGCAGTTCTTC. Protein: CSAARTIINEQFF.

This clonotype was seen a few times. The chain combines TRBV6-2 or TRBV6-3 with TRBJ1-1; D might be TRBD1 (6 bases). The CDR3 is 13 amino acids. Germline CDR1 and CDR2: MNHEY and SVGEGT. Trimming took off 0 bases at V and 9 bases at J, with 11 bases between the two ends. DNA for the CDR3: TGTGCCAGCAGTTACTCCGACAGGACCCAAGCTTTCTTT. Protein product: CASSYSDRTQAFF.

V gene TRBV16 combines with J gene TRBJ1-6; maybe TRBD1 (5 bases). The germline V gene encodes CDR1 KGHSY and CDR2 FQNENV. V was shortened by 4 bases and J by 14 bases, with 9 bases between the two germline ends. The CDR3 is 11 amino acids. The CDR3 region has the DNA TGTGCCAGCAGCCCGGACACGGCCCTCCACTTT. Encoded protein: CASSPDTALHF.

Many counts were recorded for this clonotype. This chain connects TRBV29-1 to TRBJ2-5, with a possible D match to TRBD2 (6 bases). The CDR3 spans 11 residues. V was trimmed by 7 bases and J by 5 bases, leaving 11 bases between them. Germline V gene data show CDR1 as SQVTM and CDR2 as ANQGSEA. The CDR3 region has the DNA TGCAGCGCTGGGGACTGGGAGACCCAGTACTTC. Protein sequence: CSAGDWETQYF.

This clonotype was detected a few times. V usage is TRBV4-2 and J usage is TRBJ2-3; D uncertain. This CDR3 is 18 amino acids long. Trimming cost V 1 base and J 2 bases, with 19 bases left between them. Germline CDR1 and CDR2: LGHNA and YNFKEQ. This CDR3 reads CASSQGFGAGIFTDTQYF. The DNA for the CDR3 is TGTGCCAGCAGCCAAGGTTTCGGTGCAGGCATATTCACAGATACGCAGTATTTT.

In its sample, this clonotype was seen a few times. This chain links TRBV7-2 with TRBJ2-5; no reliable D call. CDR3 size: 11 residues. V was pared by 6 bases and J by 7 bases, with 9 bases between. Looked up from germline, CDR1 is SGHTA and CDR2 is FQGNSA. CDR3 in amino acids: CASSKDVTQYF. CDR3 bases: TGTGCCAGCAGTAAGGATGTGACCCAGTACTTC.

The chain has TRBV7-2 and TRBJ2-7; 7 bases align to TRBD1. The junction had 17 bases not matched to a gene; V was cut back by 5 bases and J by 7 bases. This CDR3 is 16 amino acids long. Germline V gives CDR1 SGHTA, CDR2 FQGNSA. The DNA of the CDR3 is TGTGCCAGCAGCCCCACTTCCACGACAGGGTCGGGTGAGCAGTACTTC. Residues: CASSPTSTTGSGEQYF. Variable domain in full (rest from reference TRBV7-2 and TRBJ2-7): GAGVSQSPSNKVTEKGKDVELRCDPISGHTALYWYRQSLGQGLEFLIYFQGNSAPDKSGLPSDRFSAERTGGSVSTLTIQRTQQEDSAVYLCASSPTSTTGSGEQYFGPGTRLTVT.

This clonotype has only a few counts. The gene calls are TRBV2 and TRBJ2-7; TRBD1 agrees at 9 bases. This CDR3 is 14 amino acids long. Looked up from germline, CDR1 is SNHLY and CDR2 is FYNNEI. J gave up 4 bases and V 8 bases, and 9 bases lay outside the gene matches. The CDR3 nucleotides read TGTGCCAGCGGAAAAGACAGGGGGATGTACGAGCAGTACTTC. Translating gives CASGKDRGMYEQYF.

This clonotype has a count of ten or more. The chain is built from TRBV12-3 or TRBV12-4 and TRBJ2-1, with 8 bases that match TRBD1. The ends lost 8 bases at V and 4 bases at J; junction bases unmatched: 4. This CDR3 has 13 amino acids. The CDR3 DNA follows: TGTGCCAGCCGGGACAGGAGTTACAATGAGCAGTTCTTC. This encodes CASRDRSYNEQFF.

CDR3 residues: CASSPSQPSEQYF. For the CDR3, the DNA is TGTGCCAGCAGTCCTTCCCAGCCGTCCGAGCAGTACTTC. The chain links TRBV12-3 or TRBV12-4 to TRBJ2-7; D unresolved. Trimming removed 5 bases from V and 6 bases from J, with 14 bases in between. The CDR3 loop spans 13 amino acids.

This chain uses TRBV20-1 with TRBJ2-7; the match to TRBD2 covers 8 bases. The CDR3 has 16 residues. J gave up 1 base and V 3 bases, and 11 bases lay outside the gene matches. CDR1 DFQATT and CDR2 SNEGSKA come from the germline V gene (reference sequence). For the CDR3, the DNA is TGCAGTGCTAGTTCGGGGGCTAGCGGGCTTTCCTACGAGCAGTACTTC. Protein sequence: CSASSGASGLSYEQYF.

V is TRBV12-3 or TRBV12-4 and J is TRBJ2-7; TRBD1 might be the D (6 bases). CDR3 size: 16 residues. The V end was cut by 6 bases, the J end by 2 bases, with 20 bases between. The chain's CDR3 is CASRPAQGPYPYEQYF. The CDR3 nucleotides are TGTGCCAGCAGACCCGCGCAGGGGCCGTACCCCTACGAGCAGTACTTC.

The chain uses TRBV7-3 and TRBJ2-5; a possible D gene is TRBD1 (7 bases). V was clipped by 1 base and J by 4 bases, with 16 bases between them. Germline V gene sequence: CDR1 SGHTA, CDR2 FQGTGA. This CDR3 contains 16 residues. The CDR3 loop is CASSLNSGGSLETQYF. CDR3 bases: TGTGCCAGCAGCTTAAATTCAGGGGGGAGTCTAGAGACCCAGTACTTC.